These 23 T cell receptor beta chains came from one sample sequenced in a study of T cell responses to AZD1222 COVID-19 vaccine. Produced via immunoSEQ multiplex PCR; TCRdb's table is partial and in-frame only. Across over 120,000 clones, the top ten clones capture 2% to 2.5% of the sample. Input material: peripheral blood. Receptors were obtained from an adult in good health.

The rearrangement uses TRBV3-1 (or the pseudogene TRBV3-2) and TRBJ1-6; D is undetermined. The germline CDR1 and CDR2 sequences are LGHDT and YNNKEL (reference sequence). The CDR3 runs to 13 residues. The ends were cut back, 3 bases at V and 8 bases at J, with 8 bases in the middle. The CDR3 reads CASSHLGDSPLHF. In nucleotides, the CDR3 is TGTGCCAGCAGCCATCTTGGGGATTCACCCCTCCACTTT.

Turning to this clone: A read error may produce the germline difference seen at one junction end. V gene TRBV11-2 combines with J gene TRBJ2-5, with D perhaps given as TRBD1 or TRBD2 (6 bases each). The CDR3 consists of 13 residues. Germline-derived CDR1 and CDR2 are SGHAT and FQNNGV. CDR3: CASSSGAAASFHF. The CDR3 nucleotides are TGTGCCAGCAGCTCGGGGGCAGCAGCGTCGTTCCACTTC.

The J gene is TRBJ1-2, the V gene TRBV5-4; unclear D gene. CDR3 length: 13 residues. The V gene's germline CDR1 is SGHNT and CDR2 YYREEE (reference sequence). Trimming removed 2 bases from V and 2 bases from J, with 7 bases in between. The CDR3 loop is CASSFKENYGYTF. The CDR3 region has the DNA TGTGCCAGCAGCTTTAAAGAAAACTATGGCTACACCTTC.

The chain is built from TRBV27 and TRBJ2-7; D uncertain. CDR3 length: 13 residues. Germline V gene lookup returns CDR1 MNHEY and CDR2 SMNVEV (reference sequence). V was clipped by 0 bases and J by 2 bases, with 5 bases between them. The CDR3 sequence: CASSLSPTYEQYF. As DNA, the CDR3 is TGTGCCAGCAGTTTATCCCCGACCTACGAGCAGTACTTC.

This chain joins TRBV29-1 and TRBJ2-5, with D possibly called TRBD1 or TRBD2 (6 bases each). V dropped 4 bases and J dropped 0 bases, with 15 bases sitting between them. CDR3 length: 15 amino acids. Germline V gene lookup returns CDR1 SQVTM and CDR2 ANQGSEA. CDR3 coding DNA: TGCAGCGTTGGGGGGGCAGGGAACCACCAAGAGACCCAGTACTTC. As protein: CSVGGAGNHQETQYF.

The gene calls are TRBV12-3 or TRBV12-4 and TRBJ2-3; no clear D. The V end lost 6 bases, the J end lost 5 bases, and 9 bases lay between the germline ends. The CDR3 runs to 12 residues. The CDR3 sequence: CASSRLGDTQYF. CDR3 DNA sequence: TGTGCCAGCAGCCGACTGGGAGATACGCAGTATTTT.

The chain uses TRBV7-9 and TRBJ2-7; 7 bases fit TRBD2. This CDR3 comprises 18 residues. Per germline, CDR1 SEHNR and CDR2 FQNEAQ (reference sequence). V was clipped by 3 bases and J by 4 bases; unmatched bases: 18. The CDR3 DNA follows: TGTGCCAGCAGCTTTATACGTGTGAGAGACCCGGGGGGTTACGAGCAGTACTTC. This codes for CASSFIRVRDPGGYEQYF.

This chain joins TRBV5-4 and TRBJ1-2; the match to TRBD1 covers 8 bases. The CDR3 is made up of 16 amino acids. CDR1 and CDR2 (germline): SGHNT, YYREEE (reference sequence). J lost 6 bases, V lost 4 bases, and 14 bases had no gene match. CDR3 bases: TGTGCCAGCAGCCCATGGCAGGGGGCGGCTCTGAATGGCTACACCTTC. Residues: CASSPWQGAALNGYTF. Based on the CDR3 plus reference TRBV5-4 and TRBJ1-2, the full variable domain is ETGVTQSPTHLIKTRGQQVTLRCSSQSGHNTVSWYQQALGQGPQFIFQYYREEENGRGNFPPRFSGLQFPNYSSELNVNALELDDSALYLCASSPWQGAALNGYTFGSGTRLTVV.

This chain connects TRBV2 to TRBJ1-5; maybe TRBD1 (5 bases). Germline V gene data show CDR1 as SNHLY and CDR2 as FYNNEI. CDR3 size: 13 residues. Trimming took off 6 bases at V and 5 bases at J, with 11 bases between the two ends. As DNA, the CDR3 is TGTGCCAGCAGGTCTGGGGCCTATCAGCCCCAGCATTTT. Protein: CASRSGAYQPQHF.

The rearrangement joins TRBV4-3 to TRBJ1-5; tentative D call: TRBD1 (5 bases). Germline V gene lookup returns CDR1 LGHNA and CDR2 YSLEER. Between the trimmed V and J ends, which lost 0 bases and 5 bases, there was a span of 8 bases. This CDR3 spans 14 amino acids. CDR3 in DNA: TGCGCCAGCAGCCAAGATGGGGGGGATCAGCCCCAGCATTTT. Amino acids: CASSQDGGDQPQHF.

The genes are TRBV12-3 or TRBV12-4 and TRBJ1-5; perhaps TRBD1 as D (6 bases). V was clipped by 3 bases and J by 5 bases, with 8 bases between them. The CDR3 extends over 13 amino acids. This chain's CDR3 is CASSLEGDQPQHF. For the CDR3, the DNA is TGTGCCAGCAGTTTGGAGGGGGATCAGCCCCAGCATTTT.

The gene calls are TRBV21-1 and TRBJ1-1; TRBD1 is the table's D call and was not checked against the DNA. TRBV21-1 counts as a pseudogene. The CDR3 has 17 residues. In DNA, the CDR3 is TGTGCCAGCAGCACGGGACAAGCTTCGGATGAGAACACTGAAGCTTTCTTT. It specifies CASSTGQASDENTEAFF.

The chain employs TRBV14 and TRBJ2-2; weak D call: TRBD1 (5 bases). Trimming cost V 1 base and J 5 bases, with 8 bases left between them. There are 14 residues in the CDR3. Germline assignment: CDR1 SGHDN and CDR2 FVKESK. For the CDR3, the DNA is TGTGCCAGCAGCCAAGTTTCAGGGACCGGGGAGCTGTTTTTT. It codes for CASSQVSGTGELFF.

This chain joins TRBV29-1 and TRBJ2-5; 7 bases line up with TRBD2. The CDR3 runs to 13 residues. Germline CDR1 is SQVTM and CDR2 is ANQGSEA. J lost 3 bases, V lost 3 bases, and 4 bases had no gene match. In DNA form, the CDR3 reads TGCAGCGTTGAGTCGCTAGCGGAAGAGACCCAGTACTTC. Protein product: CSVESLAEETQYF.

This chain uses TRBV19 with TRBJ1-3, with D tentatively TRBD1 (5 bases). The CDR3 has 14 residues. V lost 9 bases and J 3 bases, leaving 15 bases between the germline ends. The V gene's germline CDR1 is LNHDA and CDR2 SQIVND (reference sequence). The CDR3 protein is CASSPTGFGNTIYF. In DNA form, the CDR3 reads TGTGCCAGCTCCCCCACAGGCTTTGGAAACACCATATATTTT.

V gene TRBV19 combines with J gene TRBJ1-4, with TRBD1 as a possible D gene (5 bases). The germline V gene has CDR1 LNHDA and CDR2 SQIVND (reference sequence). V lost 1 base to trimming and J lost 6 bases, with 9 bases between them. The CDR3 consists of 14 residues. DNA for the CDR3: TGTGCCAGTAGTATAGGGGGACGCGATGAAAAACTGTTTTTT. Translation: CASSIGGRDEKLFF.

The genes are TRBV6-5 and TRBJ1-1; the D is unclear. CDR3 size: 13 residues. The V gene lost 8 bases and the J gene lost 4 bases, with 14 bases spanning the gap. Germline assignment: CDR1 MNHEY and CDR2 SVGAGI. The CDR3 DNA reads TGTGCCAGCCTAATTTCCGTGGGCACTGAAGCTTTCTTT. Translating gives CASLISVGTEAFF.

The chain couples TRBV20-1 to TRBJ2-1; 8 bases match TRBD2. Germline CDR1 and CDR2: DFQATT and SNEGSKA (reference sequence). With 3 bases clipped from V and 3 bases from J, the junction kept 7 bases outside the gene matches. This CDR3 is built from 15 residues. CDR3 in DNA: TGCAGTGCTAGTGGGGGACTAGGGTTCTACAATGAGCAGTTCTTC. Its protein is CSASGGLGFYNEQFF.

The CDR3 is CASSPTITGPTGGYTF. The CDR3, as DNA: TGTGCCAGCAGCCCCACTATCACGGGGCCCACGGGCGGCTACACCTTC. The gene calls are TRBV11-2 and TRBJ1-2; D is perhaps TRBD1 (5 bases). Germline values: CDR1 SGHAT, CDR2 FQNNGV. The V end lost 5 bases, the J end lost 8 bases, and 24 bases lay between the germline ends. This CDR3 is built from 16 residues. The full variable domain, rest sourced from reference TRBV11-2 and TRBJ1-2, is EAGVAQSPRYKIIEKRQSVAFWCNPISGHATLYWYQQILGQGPKLLIQFQNNGVVDDSQLPKDRFSAERLKGVDSTLKIQPAKLEDSAVYLCASSPTITGPTGGYTFGSGTRLTVV.

CDR3 in DNA: TGTGCCAGCAGCTCCACGGGCCCAGGGTTTCACAATGAGCAGTTCTTC. Its translation: CASSSTGPGFHNEQFF. The rearrangement uses TRBV6-6 and TRBJ2-1; a possible D gene is TRBD1 (5 bases). Trimming took off 6 bases at V and 5 bases at J, with 20 bases between the two ends. CDR1 and CDR2 from the germline V gene are MNHNY and SVGAGI (reference sequence). The length of the CDR3 is 16 residues.

This chain connects TRBV2 to TRBJ1-6; D is perhaps TRBD1 (6 bases). The CDR3 consists of 15 residues. The germline CDR1 and CDR2 sequences are SNHLY and FYNNEI. The ends were cut back, 6 bases at V and 3 bases at J, with 12 bases in the middle. The CDR3 DNA reads TGTGCCAGCAGCGCGACGGACAGCTATAATTCACCCCTCCACTTT. Translation: CASSATDSYNSPLHF.

The chain uses TRBV6-5 and TRBJ1-2; the D gene is possibly TRBD1 (5 bases). The CDR3 extends over 14 amino acids. Germline-derived CDR1 and CDR2 are MNHEY and SVGAGI. Trimming took off 6 bases at V and 4 bases at J, with 15 bases between the two ends. The CDR3 reads CASRSGTDGYGYTF. CDR3 DNA: TGTGCCAGCAGGTCCGGGACGGATGGCTATGGCTACACCTTC.

The V call is TRBV5-4, the J call TRBJ1-4; no definite D call. The V gene's germline CDR1 is SGHNT and CDR2 YYREEE (reference sequence). V was cut by 2 bases and J by 7 bases, with 15 bases left in between. The CDR3 is made up of 15 amino acids. The CDR3 reads CASSLPGASGEKLFF. The CDR3, as DNA: TGTGCCAGCAGCTTACCGGGAGCCTCGGGTGAAAAACTGTTTTTT.